The rows below give T cell receptor beta chains drawn from one sample of a study of blood T cell repertoires in COVID-19. Sequenced by immunoSEQ multiplex PCR; TCRdb stores in-frame clones only, minus some. The data show about 160,000 clones, about 88% seen once. Sequencing was carried out using PBMCs or T cells enriched from blood (not recorded which). The receptors stem from a woman between 50 and 59 years old who had recovered from COVID-19. The CDR3 runs from the conserved cysteine through the conserved F or W. A D gene is named only where the DNA matches it firmly. Size is omitted from some rows. Given values are once, few, many or a class for expanded clones.

>TRBV6-5|.|TRBJ2-2|.
CASSYSERAHTGELFF
TGTGCCAGCAGTTACTCGGAGCGGGCTCACACCGGGGAGCTGTTTTTT
>TRBV6-5|.|TRBJ1-4|.
CASRSQGVGKKLFF
TGTGCCAGCAGGTCACAGGGAGTGGGGAAAAAACTGTTTTTT
>TRBV11-2|.|TRBJ2-7|.
CASSPTTILGEYEQYF
TGTGCCAGCAGCCCCACCACCATCCTCGGGGAGTACGAGCAGTACTTC
>TRBV9|.|TRBJ2-1|TRBD2
CASSGRGLAGGNEQFF
TGTGCCAGCAGCGGACGAGGACTAGCGGGAGGCAATGAGCAGTTCTTC
>TRBV30|.|TRBJ2-1|TRBD2
CAWRGVHSGRAIYNEQFF
TGTGCCTGGAGAGGGGTGCATAGCGGGAGGGCAATTTACAATGAGCAGTTCTTC
>TRBV6-6|.|TRBJ1-1|.
CASARQVNTEAFF
TGTGCCAGCGCCCGACAGGTGAACACTGAAGCTTTCTTT
>TRBV3-1/TRBV3-2|.|TRBJ2-6|TRBD2
CASSQRDYLAGANVLTF
TGTGCCAGCAGCCAGAGGGACTATCTTGCTGGGGCCAACGTCCTGACTTTC
>TRBV11-3|.|TRBJ1-1|.
CASSSSADMNTEAFF
TGTGCCAGCAGCTCCTCTGCAGACATGAACACTGAAGCTTTCTTT
>TRBV6-5|.|TRBJ1-2|.
CASKLELGGYTF
TGTGCCAGCAAATTGGAGTTGGGTGGCTACACCTTC
>TRBV7-9|.|TRBJ1-3|TRBD1
CASNDPGQLSGNTIYF
TGTGCCAGCAACGACCCGGGACAGCTCTCTGGAAACACCATATATTTT
>TRBV11-3|many|TRBJ1-2|.
CASSFRSGEGGYTF
TGTGCCAGCAGCTTCCGGTCCGGGGAAGGGGGCTACACCTTC
>TRBV6-5|.|TRBJ1-5|.
CASSETFRVQQPQHF
TGTGCCAGCAGCGAGACCTTCAGGGTTCAGCAGCCCCAGCATTTT
>TRBV11-3|once|TRBJ2-7|TRBD1
CASSQTGGYEQYF
TGTGCCAGCAGCCAGACAGGGGGCTACGAGCAGTACTTC
>TRBV27|few|TRBJ1-2|TRBD1
CASSGAGQGEGGYTF
TGTGCCAGCAGTGGCGCCGGACAGGGGGAGGGTGGCTACACCTTC
>TRBV12-5|.|TRBJ2-7|TRBD2
CASGLWAGGSYEQYF
TGTGCTAGTGGTTTGTGGGCGGGAGGGAGTTACGAGCAGTACTTC
>TRBV3-1/TRBV3-2|.|TRBJ1-2|TRBD1
CASSEQGGTGNYGYTF
TGTGCCAGCAGCGAACAAGGGGGGACAGGGAACTATGGCTACACCTTC
>TRBV7-9|.|TRBJ1-1|TRBD1
CASGKPTGPEAFF
TGTGCCAGCGGAAAGCCGACAGGGCCTGAAGCTTTCTTT
>TRBV9|.|TRBJ1-6|.
CASSQKGGGSPLHF
TGTGCCAGCAGCCAAAAGGGGGGAGGGTCACCCCTCCACTTT
>TRBV10-3|.|TRBJ2-3|.
CAISEGRGTDTQYF
TGTGCCATCAGTGAGGGGCGAGGCACAGATACGCAGTATTTT
>TRBV6-5|.|TRBJ2-3|TRBD1
CASSWTGGPPDTQYF
TGTGCCAGCAGCTGGACAGGTGGCCCCCCAGATACGCAGTATTTT
>TRBV7-9|.|TRBJ1-3|.
CASSLAAAQGSGNTIYF
TGTGCCAGCAGCTTAGCTGCCGCACAGGGCTCTGGAAACACCATATATTTT
>TRBV30|many|TRBJ1-1|.
CAWSVLAEAFF
TGTGCCTGGAGTGTACTAGCTGAAGCTTTCTTT
>TRBV11-3|.|TRBJ1-1|.
CASSLDLGGNTEAFF
TGTGCCAGCAGCCTTGACCTAGGGGGGAACACTGAAGCTTTCTTT
>TRBV15|.|TRBJ2-1|TRBD2
CATRRLAGEREQFF
TGTGCCACCAGGAGGCTAGCGGGGGAAAGGGAGCAGTTCTTC
>TRBV18|.|TRBJ2-3|.
CASSQGATDTQYF
TGTGCCAGCTCCCAAGGGGCGACAGATACGCAGTATTTT
>TRBV12-3/TRBV12-4|.|TRBJ2-3|.
CASGRTDTQYF
TGTGCCAGCGGGAGGACAGATACGCAGTATTTT
>TRBV7-8|.|TRBJ1-3|TRBD1
CASSTGQGGTSGNTIYF
TGTGCCAGCAGCACCGGACAGGGTGGTACTTCTGGAAACACCATATATTTT
>TRBV28|few|TRBJ1-5|.
CASLRARGDQPQHF
TGTGCCAGCCTTAGGGCCAGGGGTGATCAGCCCCAGCATTTT
>TRBV6-5|.|TRBJ1-3|.
CASSYSGVRGNTIYF
TGTGCCAGCAGTTACTCCGGGGTACGTGGAAACACCATATATTTT
>TRBV5-8|.|TRBJ2-4|TRBD1
CASSPGTGGSKNIQYF
TGTGCCAGCAGTCCCGGGACAGGGGGATCCAAAAACATTCAGTACTTC
>TRBV18|.|TRBJ2-7|.
CASSPRSDEQYF
TGTGCCAGCTCACCCCGATCGGACGAGCAGTACTTC
>TRBV6-4|once|TRBJ2-7|.
CASGDQTGQDVSYEQYF
TGTGCCAGCGGGGATCAGACGGGACAAGACGTCTCCTACGAGCAGTACTTC